These 25 T cell receptor beta chains came from one sample sequenced in a study of shared clonotypes between healthy human individuals. This table comes from immunoSEQ multiplex PCR, and its TCRdb copy is limited to in-frame clones, with some not included. The repertoire holds around 510,000 clones, with about 96% as singletons. Sequences were obtained from naive CD4+ T cells sorted from blood. The subset is: CD45RA+ positively selected. These receptor sequences come from a woman aged 30 to 39 in good health.

This clone was detected once. The V and J genes are TRBV9 and TRBJ2-1, with TRBD2 matching 9 bases. This CDR3 comprises 18 residues. J lost 6 bases, V lost 4 bases, and 17 bases had no gene match. The germline CDR1 and CDR2 sequences are SGDLS and YYNGEE. DNA of the CDR3: TGTGCCAGCAGCACCTCAGCCCAAGGGCTAGCGGGATTCAATGAGCAGTTCTTC. Protein sequence: CASSTSAQGLAGFNEQFF.

The chain uses TRBV7-6 and TRBJ2-5, with D perhaps TRBD1 (5 bases). The CDR3 extends over 12 amino acids. The V end was cut by 5 bases, the J end by 4 bases, with 8 bases between. Per the germline V gene, CDR1 is SGHVS and CDR2 is FNYEAQ. CDR3 sequence (DNA): TGTGCCAGCAGCCGGACATTAGAGACCCAGTACTTC. Its protein is CASSRTLETQYF.

This sequence joins TRBV27 and TRBJ2-7, with TRBD2 matching 9 bases. CDR1 MNHEY and CDR2 SMNVEV come from the germline V gene (reference sequence). The CDR3 sequence is 17 residues long. V lost 4 bases and J lost 4; bases outside the gene matches: 14. The CDR3 coding sequence is TGTGCCAGCAGTTACCGGTGGGCGGGAGGGCCTGGGTACGAGCAGTACTTC. Translation: CASSYRWAGGPGYEQYF.

This sequence joins TRBV27 and TRBJ1-2; D remains ambiguous. The V gene lost 3 bases and the J gene lost 1 base, with 12 bases spanning the gap. The CDR3 sequence is 15 residues long. Per the germline V gene, CDR1 is MNHEY and CDR2 is SMNVEV (reference sequence). The CDR3 sequence is CASSFLRSDNYGYTF. The DNA for the CDR3 is TGTGCCAGCAGTTTCCTTCGATCTGATAACTATGGCTACACCTTC.

The rearrangement links TRBV5-1 to TRBJ1-2, with 7 bases identical to TRBD1. This CDR3 has 17 amino acids. The V segment lost 6 bases and the J segment 4 bases; nucleotides outside the gene matches: 18. From germline, CDR1 is SGHRS and CDR2 YFSETQ. The CDR3 loop is CASTFGPGTESTYGYTF. In DNA, the CDR3 is TGCGCCAGCACATTCGGCCCTGGGACAGAGTCTACCTATGGCTACACCTTC. Combining the CDR3 with reference TRBV5-1 and TRBJ1-2 gives the whole variable domain KAGVTQTPRYLIKTRGQQVTLSCSPISGHRSVSWYQQTPGQGLQFLFEYFSETQRNKGNFPGRFSGRQFSNSRSEMNVSTLELGDSALYLCASTFGPGTESTYGYTFGSGTRLTVV.

A word on this clone: Other nucleotide sequences in the sample specify the same CDR3. The V gene is TRBV28, the J gene TRBJ1-5; D uncertain. Germline assignment: CDR1 MDHEN and CDR2 SYDVKM. The V end was cut by 1 base, the J end by 7 bases, with 5 bases between. The CDR3 spans 12 residues. CDR3 nucleotides: TGTGCCAGCAGTTTATATCCACAGCCCCAGCATTTT. Protein product: CASSLYPQPQHF.

The CDR3 nucleotides read TGTGCCAGCAGTGGCCTGCCAGATACGCAGTATTTT. Translated, it gives CASSGLPDTQYF. The rearrangement joins TRBV25-1 to TRBJ2-3; D gene unclear. From germline, CDR1 is MGHDK and CDR2 SYGVNS. Trimming left V 4 bases short and J 4 bases short, with 6 bases between. CDR3 length equals 12 residues.

The chain combines TRBV5-1 with TRBJ2-2, with 11 bases lining up with TRBD2. V lost 4 bases and J lost 6; bases outside the gene matches: 8. The V gene's germline CDR1 is SGHRS and CDR2 YFSETQ. The CDR3 consists of 16 residues. The CDR3 loop is CASSQLAGGLAGELFF. The CDR3 DNA sequence: TGCGCCAGCAGCCAGCTAGCGGGAGGCTTGGCCGGGGAGCTGTTTTTT.

The chain links TRBV20-1 to TRBJ1-2; 7 nucleotides agree with TRBD1. V was clipped by 4 bases and J by 8 bases; unmatched bases: 1. This CDR3 spans 10 amino acids. CDR1 and CDR2 from the germline V gene are DFQATT and SNEGSKA (reference sequence). The CDR3 loop is CSANRGGYTF. The CDR3 DNA reads TGCAGTGCTAACAGGGGCGGCTACACCTTC.

This clone showed up just once. This chain links TRBV7-9 with TRBJ2-7, with D unresolved. V lost 6 bases, J lost 4 bases, and 10 bases lay in between. CDR3 length: 12 residues. Germline V lookup: CDR1 SEHNR, CDR2 FQNEAQ (reference sequence). The chain's CDR3 is CASSRSGYEQYF. The CDR3 DNA follows: TGTGCCAGCAGTCGGTCTGGATACGAGCAGTACTTC.

This sequence joins TRBV18 and TRBJ2-2; the match to TRBD2 covers 8 bases. The CDR3 is 16 residues long. Germline CDR1 reads KGHSH; CDR2 reads LQKENI. Trimming at V came to 1 base and at J to 3 bases, leaving 4 bases not matched to a gene. CDR3 sequence (DNA): TGTGCCAGCTCACCACTAGCGGGATCGGACACCGGGGAGCTGTTTTTT. It specifies CASSPLAGSDTGELFF.

This clone was recorded a few times. The rearrangement joins TRBV19 to TRBJ1-2; D is ambiguous. The CDR3 extends over 12 amino acids. V lost 4 bases, J lost 8 bases, and 11 bases lay in between. Germline V gene sequence: CDR1 LNHDA, CDR2 SQIVND (reference sequence). CDR3 DNA sequence: TGTGCCAGTAGTAAACAGCTGCTCGGCTACACCTTC. It specifies CASSKQLLGYTF.

A single count supports this clone. This chain joins TRBV4-1 and TRBJ2-3; tentative D call: TRBD2 (6 bases). The germline V and J ends were trimmed by 3 bases and 0 bases, with 10 bases remaining between them. This CDR3 is 15 amino acids long. Per the germline V gene, CDR1 is MGHRA and CDR2 is YSYEKL. The CDR3 protein is CASSQGLSSTDTQYF. The CDR3 DNA follows: TGCGCCAGCAGCCAGGGACTGAGTAGCACAGATACGCAGTATTTT.

This chain uses TRBV19 with TRBJ2-7; D uncertain. V lost 3 bases and J 1 base, leaving 7 bases between the germline ends. Germline V gene sequence: CDR1 LNHDA, CDR2 SQIVND (reference sequence). The CDR3 runs 13 residues. CDR3: CASSIAPSYEQYF. The CDR3 region has the DNA TGTGCCAGTAGTATCGCGCCGTCCTACGAGCAGTACTTC.

CDR3 bases: TGCGCCAGCAGAACGGGAGTCTTAGAAATCCACGAGCAGTACTTC. Its translation is CASRTGVLEIHEQYF. The V gene is TRBV5-1, the J gene TRBJ2-7; possible D gene TRBD2, 6 bases. The CDR3 sequence is 15 residues long. Trimming shortened V by 5 bases and J by 5 bases, and 20 bases separated the two germline ends. Germline V lookup: CDR1 SGHRS, CDR2 YFSETQ.

This clone appeared a single time. V is TRBV7-9 and J is TRBJ2-7; 8 bases line up with TRBD2. CDR1 is SEHNR and CDR2 is FQNEAQ in the germline V gene (reference sequence). The junction had 3 bases not matched to a gene; V was cut back by 3 bases and J by 2 bases. The length of the CDR3 is 14 residues. CDR3 in amino acids: CASSLAGGTYEQYF. The CDR3 nucleotides read TGTGCCAGCAGCTTGGCGGGAGGAACCTACGAGCAGTACTTC.

V is TRBV25-1 and J is TRBJ1-4; the D gene is possibly TRBD1 (6 bases). V was trimmed by 3 bases and J by 8 bases, leaving 13 bases between them. Per germline, CDR1 MGHDK and CDR2 SYGVNS. CDR3 size: 14 residues. The CDR3 nucleotides read TGTGCCAGCAGTGATGCCAGGGGAACAGAAAAACTGTTTTTT. Residues: CASSDARGTEKLFF. Combining the CDR3 with reference TRBV25-1 and TRBJ1-4 gives the whole variable domain EADIYQTPRYLVIGTGKKITLECSQTMGHDKMYWYQQDPGMELHLIHYSYGVNSTEKGDLSSESTVSRIRTEHFPLTLESARPSHTSQYLCASSDARGTEKLFFGSGTQLSVL.

This rearrangement joins TRBV5-4 to TRBJ1-2; 8 bases match TRBD1. Germline lookup yields CDR1 SGHNT and CDR2 YYREEE (reference sequence). V dropped 4 bases and J dropped 7; count of bases not matched to a gene: 9. CDR3 length equals 14 residues. This CDR3 reads CASSTISGGFGYTF. Written as DNA, the CDR3 is TGTGCCAGCAGCACCATCTCAGGGGGCTTTGGCTACACCTTC.

The chain uses TRBV30 and TRBJ2-7, with TRBD2 identical over 8 bases. Germline V gene sequence: CDR1 GTSNPN, CDR2 SVGIG (reference sequence). J gave up 0 bases and V 1 base, and 14 bases lay outside the gene matches. The CDR3 runs to 18 residues. Written as DNA, the CDR3 is TGTGCCTGGAGTGGTTCGGGGAGGCTAGCGGGTAACTCCTACGAGCAGTACTTC. Residues: CAWSGSGRLAGNSYEQYF.

The rearrangement uses TRBV19 and TRBJ2-7, with TRBD1 as a possible D gene (5 bases). The length of the CDR3 is 14 residues. Trimming pared 4 bases from V and 3 bases from J, leaving 13 bases between. CDR1 is LNHDA and CDR2 is SQIVND in the germline V gene (reference sequence). The CDR3 coding sequence is TGTGCCAGTAGTAACCAGGGTCGCTACTACGAGCAGTACTTC. The encoded protein is CASSNQGRYYEQYF.

The chain uses TRBV10-3 and TRBJ1-2; 10 bases are a match to TRBD1. The V gene end was trimmed by 6 bases and the J gene end by 0 bases; junction bases not matched to a gene: 13. The CDR3 consists of 18 residues. Germline CDR1 ENHRY, CDR2 SYGVKD. CDR3 DNA sequence: TGTGCCATCAGCGCCAGTGGGGGACAGGGGAACTCTAACTATGGCTACACCTTC. Amino acids: CAISASGGQGNSNYGYTF.

The V gene is TRBV5-1, the J gene TRBJ2-5; D may be TRBD2 (5 bases). The CDR3 covers 15 residues. The germline V gene encodes CDR1 SGHRS and CDR2 YFSETQ. The ends were cut back, 2 bases at V and 1 base at J, with 12 bases in the middle. The CDR3, as DNA: TGCGCCAGCAGCTTTGAGGGTCCCACCCAAGAGACCCAGTACTTC. This encodes CASSFEGPTQETQYF. Drawing the rest from reference TRBV5-1 and TRBJ2-5, the complete variable domain is KAGVTQTPRYLIKTRGQQVTLSCSPISGHRSVSWYQQTPGQGLQFLFEYFSETQRNKGNFPGRFSGRQFSNSRSEMNVSTLELGDSALYLCASSFEGPTQETQYFGPGTRLLVL.

The sample holds one count of this clone. The chain links TRBV10-1 to TRBJ2-2, with TRBD1 identical over 9 bases. V lost 3 bases, J lost 4 bases, and 3 bases stayed unmatched. Germline CDR1 reads WNHNN; CDR2 reads SYGVQD (reference sequence). There are 15 residues in the CDR3. CDR3 amino acids: CASSDLQGATGELFF. The CDR3 DNA sequence: TGCGCCAGCAGTGATCTACAGGGGGCCACCGGGGAGCTGTTTTTT.

This chain connects TRBV18 to TRBJ1-1; tentatively, D is TRBD1 (6 bases). Germline loops: CDR1 KGHSH, CDR2 LQKENI. This CDR3 is built from 16 residues. V was cut by 3 bases and J by 1 base, with 15 bases left in between. The CDR3 DNA sequence: TGTGCCAGCTCACCCCTGCAACCAGGGGAGAACACTGAAGCTTTCTTT. It codes for CASSPLQPGENTEAFF.

The chain joins TRBV19 to TRBJ1-5; D ambiguous. V was cut by 5 bases and J by 4 bases, with 9 bases left in between. The germline gives CDR1 LNHDA, CDR2 SQIVND (reference sequence). This CDR3 region has 13 residues. The CDR3 DNA follows: TGTGCCAGTAGTCCGGAGGAAAATCAGCCCCAGCATTTT. This gives the protein CASSPEENQPQHF.